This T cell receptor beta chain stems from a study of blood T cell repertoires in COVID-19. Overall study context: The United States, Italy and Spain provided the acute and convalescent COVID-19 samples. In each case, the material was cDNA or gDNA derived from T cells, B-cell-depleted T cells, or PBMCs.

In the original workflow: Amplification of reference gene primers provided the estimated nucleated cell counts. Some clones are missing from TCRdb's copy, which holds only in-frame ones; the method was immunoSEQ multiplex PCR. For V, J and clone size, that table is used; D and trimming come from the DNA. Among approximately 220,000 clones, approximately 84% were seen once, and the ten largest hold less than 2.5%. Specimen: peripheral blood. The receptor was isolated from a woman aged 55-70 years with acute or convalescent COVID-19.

The CDR3 nucleotides read TGTGCCTGGAGTCTGTGGACAGCTGGAAACACCATATATTTT. As protein: CAWSLWTAGNTIYF. This chain uses TRBV30 with TRBJ1-3; a possible D gene is TRBD1 (6 bases). This CDR3 comprises 14 residues. Trimming took 2 bases from V and 2 from J, leaving 10 bases between them. Germline lookup yields CDR1 GTSNPN and CDR2 SVGIG (reference sequence).